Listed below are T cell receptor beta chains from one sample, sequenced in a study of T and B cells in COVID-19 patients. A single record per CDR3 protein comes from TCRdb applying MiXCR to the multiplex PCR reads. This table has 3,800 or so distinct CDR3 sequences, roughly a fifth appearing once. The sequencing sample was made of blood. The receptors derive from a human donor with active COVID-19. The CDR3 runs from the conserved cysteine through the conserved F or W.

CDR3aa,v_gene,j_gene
CASSYLDRGQTEAFF,TRBV7-9,TRBJ1-1
CASSLEMGTSVYGYTF,TRBV5-4,TRBJ1-2
CASSLVVGRYTGELFF,TRBV7-9,TRBJ2-2
CATRGLAGFTDTQYF,TRBV27,TRBJ2-3
CASSQVAGANQPQHF,TRBV4-3,TRBJ1-5
CASSYNKQGRGGYTF,TRBV6-5,TRBJ1-2
CASSLVGVGNIQYF,TRBV11-1,TRBJ2-4
CASTRQDDGYTF,TRBV6-2/TRBV6-3,TRBJ1-2
CASSLRPGHHEQYF,TRBV5-1,TRBJ2-7
CSVVGGSEAFF,TRBV29-1,TRBJ1-1
CASSRRLAGGRGGDTQYF,TRBV19,TRBJ2-3
CASSQTGPNSPLHF,TRBV19,TRBJ1-6
CSAPGQGFPTQYF,TRBV20-1,TRBJ2-3
CASAPREDYNEQFF,TRBV12-5,TRBJ2-1
CASSHPGGQSGNTIYF,TRBV18,TRBJ1-3
CASSLIGTKYTQYF,TRBV5-5,TRBJ2-3
CASSSPGTPQAFF,TRBV27,TRBJ1-1
CASNTGEADTQYF,TRBV19,TRBJ2-3
CASRVGTGGKLFF,TRBV19,TRBJ1-4
CSANNAAGAGGDNEQFF,TRBV20-1,TRBJ2-1
CASSPNRGTPGYGYTF,TRBV18,TRBJ1-2
CAWKVDLETQYF,TRBV30,TRBJ2-5
CSAPGQGGNTGELFF,TRBV29-1,TRBJ2-2
CASSPMGDYNSPLHF,TRBV18,TRBJ1-6
CASSSSASGSSDTQYF,TRBV5-1,TRBJ2-3
CASSLLAENIQYF,TRBV27,TRBJ2-4
CASSLRRLYTDTQYF,TRBV27,TRBJ2-3
CASTLGGRAGETQYF,TRBV27,TRBJ2-5
CASGGQTNQPQHF,TRBV2,TRBJ1-5
CASSLILISDTAPGNTIYF,TRBV12-3/TRBV12-4,TRBJ1-3
CSGLGQGDEKLFF,TRBV29-1,TRBJ1-4
CASSSQGTPDNEQFF,TRBV5-1,TRBJ2-1
CASSFDRVGNTEAFF,TRBV5-1,TRBJ1-1
CASSLPIGQFF,TRBV7-2,TRBJ2-1
CAIRAGTGSYNEQFF,TRBV10-3,TRBJ2-1
CASSSGHQNTEAFF,TRBV5-5,TRBJ1-1
CASSPRTSGRAYEQYF,TRBV6-2/TRBV6-3,TRBJ2-7
CASSPTGARGYTF,TRBV6-2/TRBV6-3,TRBJ1-2
CSASFGQGSDEQFF,TRBV29-1,TRBJ2-1
CASSLWYGSYNEQFF,TRBV7-2,TRBJ2-1
CASSPVGGGNTIYF,TRBV12-3/TRBV12-4,TRBJ1-3
CAWSLSGRNTEAFF,TRBV30,TRBJ1-1
CASSQDRNYNEQFF,TRBV7-2,TRBJ2-1
CASSYSSPGDYNSPLHF,TRBV6-5,TRBJ1-6
CASSSIDHRGYEQYF,TRBV7-9,TRBJ2-7
CASSPGPIYEQYF,TRBV12-3/TRBV12-4,TRBJ2-7
CASSLGNNYGYTF,TRBV6-2/TRBV6-3,TRBJ1-2
CASSPRRGPPYEQYF,TRBV27,TRBJ2-7
CASSQEVPASLNNEQFF,TRBV14,TRBJ2-1
CASSVGGGYGNTIYF,TRBV9,TRBJ1-3
CASSNVGSAYGYTF,TRBV5-6,TRBJ1-2
CASSLQGGRELFF,TRBV12-3/TRBV12-4,TRBJ2-2
CASSGGQALRQGYTF,TRBV12-3/TRBV12-4,TRBJ1-2
CASSLASTDTQYF,TRBV5-1,TRBJ2-3
CASSQAQGEGNQPQHF,TRBV4-2,TRBJ1-5
CASSLLGLTGELFF,TRBV6-2/TRBV6-3,TRBJ2-2
CASSRAGTDYEQYF,TRBV5-5,TRBJ2-7